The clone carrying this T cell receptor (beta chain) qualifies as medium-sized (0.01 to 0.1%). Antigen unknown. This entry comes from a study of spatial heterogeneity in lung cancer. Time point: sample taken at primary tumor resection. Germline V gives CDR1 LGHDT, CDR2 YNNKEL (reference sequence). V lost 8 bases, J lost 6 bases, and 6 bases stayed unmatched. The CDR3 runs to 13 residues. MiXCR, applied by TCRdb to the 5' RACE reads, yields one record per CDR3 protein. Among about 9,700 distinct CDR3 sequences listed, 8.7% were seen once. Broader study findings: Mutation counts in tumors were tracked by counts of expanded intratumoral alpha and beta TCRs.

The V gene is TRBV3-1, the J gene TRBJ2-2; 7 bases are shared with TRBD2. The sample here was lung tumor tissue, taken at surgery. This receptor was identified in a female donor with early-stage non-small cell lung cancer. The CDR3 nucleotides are TGTGCCAGCTCCCCCCGGGGGGCCGGGGAGCTGTTTTTT. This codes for CASSPRGAGELFF.